The rows below give T cell receptor beta chains drawn from one sample of a study of human T cells and chemical hapten exposure. MiXCR, run by TCRdb on the RACE reads, gives a single entry per CDR3 protein. The repertoire holds some 350,000 distinct CDR3 sequences, with approximately 6.3% as singletons. The material sequenced was whole blood, taken in connection with sensitization to the hapten diphenylcyclopropenone (DPC). All receptors come from a woman under 30 with alopecia areata. Some clones in this sample may be carry-over from other donors' samples. Both conserved end residues are trimmed from each CDR3. D genes are given only for firm matches.

TRBV29-1,.,TRBJ1-1,SAMWNTEAF
TRBV28,.,TRBJ2-2,ASSFFPGELF
TRBV3-1,.,TRBJ2-2,ASSQDLILRLDTGELF
TRBV7-9,TRBD1,TRBJ1-3,ASSKSWTGIY
TRBV6-2/TRBV6-3,.,TRBJ2-3,ASSPWADTDTQY
TRBV18,TRBD1,TRBJ1-4,ASSPGQGWNEKLF
TRBV18,TRBD1,TRBJ1-4,ASSQGGTGINEKLF
TRBV5-1,TRBD1,TRBJ2-2,ASSIRDRGPLNTGELF
TRBV7-2,.,TRBJ2-3,ASRRGHHSDTQY
TRBV3-1,TRBD1,TRBJ1-2,ASSQTGGMGSNYGYT
TRBV7-2,.,TRBJ2-3,ASSFGLGPTSTDTQY
TRBV5-1,.,TRBJ2-3,ASSLETVTDTQY
TRBV10-3,.,TRBJ1-4,AISPGERPEKLF
TRBV12-3/TRBV12-4,TRBD2,TRBJ2-7,ASSLWRGEVDYEQY
TRBV18,.,TRBJ1-1,ASSPSTGTEAF
TRBV12-5,.,TRBJ1-4,ASGFGQTTNEKLF